In this sample, the clone carrying this T cell receptor beta chain turned up once. Study processing details: It was from reference gene primer amplification that nucleated cell counts were estimated. Data came from immunoSEQ multiplex PCR; TCRdb stores just in-frame clones and leaves some out. That table is the source of V, J and clone size, and D and trimming were worked out from the DNA. Of about 170,000 clones detected, about 82% appear once; the ten largest clones hold around 8%. The data originate from a study of blood T cell repertoires in COVID-19. Enrolled during active infection, Seattle patients were then followed longitudinally. The source of this sequence is a woman aged 80 or over with COVID-19, enrolled during active disease. The sample was peripheral blood.

This chain's CDR3 is CASSLRDSDTQYF. The CDR3 DNA reads as TGCGCCAGCAGCTTACGGGACTCAGATACGCAGTATTTT. This chain joins TRBV5-1 and TRBJ2-3, with D perhaps matching TRBD2 (6 bases). This CDR3 has 13 residues. Germline CDR1 and CDR2: SGHRS and YFSETQ. Trimming removed 2 bases at V and 4 bases at J, with 8 bases between.